This entry is about one TCR beta chain. The antigen remains undetermined. This specimen comes from a study of OX40 agonist ivuxolimab in advanced cancers. Germline V gene data show CDR1 as SGHNT and CDR2 as YENEEA. Trimming pared 2 bases from V and 1 base from J, leaving 6 bases between. This CDR3 is built from 14 residues. Findings of the study overall: Relative to CD4+ cells, CD8+ T cells on average had more expanded clones.

Assay used: immunoSEQ multiplex PCR; TCRdb lists only in-frame clones, some missing. Of around 80,000 clones listed, approximately 83% are singletons. This sample comprised CD4+ or CD8+ T cells sorted from blood, obtained in a trial of the OX40 agonist ivuxolimab. The clonotype was recovered from an adult with an advanced solid tumor such as melanoma, head and neck, liver or kidney cancer. The J gene is TRBJ2-1, the V gene TRBV11-3; D is possibly TRBD1 (6 bases). The CDR3 is CASSLTGSYNEQFF. The CDR3 DNA is TGTGCCAGCAGCTTAACAGGGTCCTACAATGAGCAGTTCTTC.